One and the same sample provided the 6 T cell receptor beta chains below, sequenced in a study of T-cell reconstitution after alpha-beta-depleted transplantation in children. TCRbeta library preparation incorporated unique molecular identifiers. TCRdb reprocessed the PCR reads with MiXCR, giving one entry per CDR3 protein. The data contain more than 150,000 distinct CDR3 sequences, about 6.4% of them singletons. Material: PBMCs from the stem cell graft donor, obtained from the stem cell graft. These receptor sequences come from a human donor who donated a stem cell graft to a child with Wiskott-Aldrich syndrome.

This clonotype came up many times. The V and J genes are TRBV12-3 or TRBV12-4 and TRBJ1-5; D call uncertain. This CDR3 region has 15 residues. The V end was cut by 6 bases, the J end by 0 bases, with 12 bases between. The CDR3 here is CASSRRGHSNQPQHF. DNA for the CDR3: TGTGCCAGCAGCCGGAGAGGGCATAGCAATCAGCCCCAGCATTTT.

As concerns this clonotype: A much larger clone sits a single nucleotide away, making a read error possible. V usage is TRBV6-1 and J usage is TRBJ1-6; TRBD1 is a possible D gene (5 bases). This CDR3 is 13 amino acids long. Germline-derived CDR1 and CDR2 are MNHNS and SASEGT. In nucleotides, the CDR3 is TGTGTCGCCGGGGAGGGGAGAGGATCACCCCTCCACTTT. This codes for CVAGEGRGSPLHF.

There are many counts of this clonotype. The rearrangement joins TRBV5-5 to TRBJ2-6; D remains ambiguous. Germline V gene lookup returns CDR1 SGHKS and CDR2 YYEKEE (reference sequence). The CDR3 is made up of 18 amino acids. Trimming cost V 3 bases and J 2 bases, with 18 bases left between them. The CDR3 spells CASSWPQQALPGANVLTF. DNA of the CDR3: TGTGCCAGCAGCTGGCCACAGCAGGCGTTGCCTGGGGCCAACGTCCTGACTTTC. Supplemented by reference TRBV5-5 and TRBJ2-6, the full variable domain reads DAGVTQSPTHLIKTRGQQVTLRCSPISGHKSVSWYQQVLGQGPQFIFQYYEKEERGRGNFPDRFSARQFPNYSSELNVNALLLGDSALYLCASSWPQQALPGANVLTFGAGSRLTVL.

This clonotype appeared many times. The chain has TRBV6-5 and TRBJ1-6; D is ambiguous. Trimming removed 2 bases from V and 6 bases from J, with 14 bases in between. From germline, CDR1 is MNHEY and CDR2 SVGAGI. This CDR3 is built from 16 residues. CDR3 coding DNA: TGTGCCAGCAGTTACCGGTCAGACCCATCTAATTCACCCCTCCACTTT. It is translated as CASSYRSDPSNSPLHF.

This clonotype came up many times. The chain has TRBV20-1 and TRBJ1-5; a weak D match, TRBD1 (6 bases). V lost 0 bases and J 5 bases, leaving 14 bases between the germline ends. CDR1 and CDR2 from the germline V gene are DFQATT and SNEGSKA (reference sequence). This CDR3 region has 15 residues. CDR3 nucleotides: TGCAGTGCTAGAGATCGAAGGAGGGGGGATCAGCCCCAGCATTTT. Protein sequence: CSARDRRRGDQPQHF.

At least ten counts were recorded for this clonotype. This rearrangement joins TRBV29-1 to TRBJ2-7; 10 nucleotides agree with TRBD1. V lost 3 bases, J lost 3 bases, and 8 bases stayed unmatched. The CDR3 is made up of 15 amino acids. Germline V lookup: CDR1 SQVTM, CDR2 ANQGSEA. The chain's CDR3 is CSVERRDRGDYEQYF. CDR3 coding DNA: TGCAGCGTTGAGCGTAGGGACAGGGGAGACTACGAGCAGTACTTC.